This TCR beta chain was obtained from a study of technical replicates of blood from four donors. The V gene's germline CDR1 is SEHNR and CDR2 FQNEAQ (reference sequence). CDR3 length equals 13 residues. Trimming shortened V by 0 bases and J by 10 bases, and 12 bases separated the two germline ends. Repertoires were generated with immunoSEQ multiplex PCR, while TCRdb's copy carries only in-frame clones and drops some. The top ten hold approximately 0.38% of the sample, which has 75,000 to 100,000 clones, roughly 96% seen once. The sample comprised T cells isolated from PBMCs. The rearrangement uses TRBV7-9 and TRBJ1-1, with no clear D. This clonotype was obtained from a human donor in good health. The CDR3 coding sequence is TGTGCCAGCAGCTTAGCGCTAGGTGGCGGAGCTTTCTTT. Encoded protein: CASSLALGGGAFF.